This entry is about one TCR beta chain. These data come from a study of technical replicates of blood from a few donors. Assay: immunoSEQ multiplex PCR; the TCRdb copy retains only in-frame clones and omits some. Of about 13,000 clones listed, approximately 83% are singletons. V was trimmed by 6 bases and J by 2 bases, leaving 22 bases between them. Germline values: CDR1 SQVTM, CDR2 ANQGSEA. There are 16 residues in the CDR3. The receptor was derived from a human donor in good health. The sequenced material came from PBMCs. The rearrangement joins TRBV29-1 to TRBJ2-5; tentative D call: TRBD2 (6 bases). The CDR3 is CSVAPVVGAGQETQYF. CDR3 bases: TGCAGCGTCGCCCCCGTTGTCGGCGCGGGGCAAGAGACCCAGTACTTC.